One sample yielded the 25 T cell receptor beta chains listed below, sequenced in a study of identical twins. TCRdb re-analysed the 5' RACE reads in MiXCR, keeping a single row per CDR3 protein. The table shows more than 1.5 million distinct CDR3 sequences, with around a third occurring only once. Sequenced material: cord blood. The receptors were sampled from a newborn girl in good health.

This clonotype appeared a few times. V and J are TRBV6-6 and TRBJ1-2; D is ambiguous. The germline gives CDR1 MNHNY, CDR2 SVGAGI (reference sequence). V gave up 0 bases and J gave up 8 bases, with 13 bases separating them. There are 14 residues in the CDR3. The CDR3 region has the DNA TGTGCCAGCAGTTACTCGACTCACAGAGTAGGCTACACCTTC. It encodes CASSYSTHRVGYTF.

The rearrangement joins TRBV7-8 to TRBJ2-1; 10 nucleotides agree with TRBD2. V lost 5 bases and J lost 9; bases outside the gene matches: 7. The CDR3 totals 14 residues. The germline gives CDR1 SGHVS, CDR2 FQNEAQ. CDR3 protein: CASSALAGDFEQFF. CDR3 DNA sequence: TGTGCCAGCAGCGCGCTAGCGGGGGACTTTGAGCAGTTCTTC. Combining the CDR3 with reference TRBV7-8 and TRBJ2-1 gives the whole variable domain GAGVSQSPRYKVAKRGQDVALRCDPISGHVSLFWYQQALGQGPEFLTYFQNEAQLDKSGLPSDRFFAERPEGSVSTLKIQRTQQEDSAVYLCASSALAGDFEQFFGPGTRLTVL.

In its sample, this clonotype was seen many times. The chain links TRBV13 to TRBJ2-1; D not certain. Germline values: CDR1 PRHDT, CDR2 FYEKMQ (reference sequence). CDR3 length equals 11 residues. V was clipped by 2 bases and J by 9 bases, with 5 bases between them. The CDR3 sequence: CASSLWSEQFF. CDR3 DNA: TGTGCCAGCAGCTTATGGAGTGAGCAGTTCTTC.

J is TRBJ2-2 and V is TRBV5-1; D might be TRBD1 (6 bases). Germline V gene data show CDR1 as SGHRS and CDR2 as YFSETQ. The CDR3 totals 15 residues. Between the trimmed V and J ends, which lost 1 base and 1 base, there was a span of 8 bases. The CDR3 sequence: CASSLSGENTGELFF. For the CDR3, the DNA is TGCGCCAGCAGCTTGTCAGGGGAGAACACCGGGGAGCTGTTTTTT.

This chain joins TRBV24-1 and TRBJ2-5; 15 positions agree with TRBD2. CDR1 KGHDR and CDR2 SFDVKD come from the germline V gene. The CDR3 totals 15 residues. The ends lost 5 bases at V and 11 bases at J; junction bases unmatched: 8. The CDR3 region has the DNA TGTGCCACCAGTGCCGGGACTAGCGGGAGGAATGAGCAGTACTTC. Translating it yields CATSAGTSGRNEQYF.

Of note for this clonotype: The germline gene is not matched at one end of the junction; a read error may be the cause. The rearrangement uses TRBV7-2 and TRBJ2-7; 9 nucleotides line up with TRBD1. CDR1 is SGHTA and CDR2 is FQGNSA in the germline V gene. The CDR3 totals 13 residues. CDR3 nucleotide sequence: TGTGCCTGCAGCCCTACAGGGGGCGGTGAGCAGTACTTC. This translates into CACSPTGGGEQYF.

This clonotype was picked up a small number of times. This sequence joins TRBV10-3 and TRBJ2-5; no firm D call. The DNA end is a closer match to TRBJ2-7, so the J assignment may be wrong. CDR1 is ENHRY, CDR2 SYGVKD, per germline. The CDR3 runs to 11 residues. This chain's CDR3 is CATKEPYEQYF. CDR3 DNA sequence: TGTGCCACCAAAGAGCCGTACGAGCAGTACTTC.

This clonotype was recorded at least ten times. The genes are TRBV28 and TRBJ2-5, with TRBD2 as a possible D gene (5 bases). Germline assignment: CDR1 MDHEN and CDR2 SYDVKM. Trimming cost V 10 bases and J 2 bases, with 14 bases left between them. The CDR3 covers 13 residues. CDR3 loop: CATGLNLQETQYF. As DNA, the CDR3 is TGTGCCACTGGACTCAACCTACAAGAGACCCAGTACTTC.

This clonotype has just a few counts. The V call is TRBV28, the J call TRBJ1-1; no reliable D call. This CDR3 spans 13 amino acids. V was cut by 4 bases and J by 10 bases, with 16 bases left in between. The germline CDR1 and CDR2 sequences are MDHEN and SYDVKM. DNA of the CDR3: TGTGCCAGCAGTTCCCCAGACCGGCGTAGAGCTTTCTTT. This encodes CASSSPDRRRAFF.

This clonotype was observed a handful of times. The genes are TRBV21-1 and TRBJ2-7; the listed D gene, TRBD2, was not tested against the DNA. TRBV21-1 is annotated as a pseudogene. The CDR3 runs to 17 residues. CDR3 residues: CASSGTSGRDVRYEQYF. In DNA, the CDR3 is TGTGCCAGCAGCGGAACTAGCGGGAGGGACGTACGATACGAGCAGTACTTC.

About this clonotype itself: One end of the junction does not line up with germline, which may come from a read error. CDR3 in DNA: TGTGCCAGCAGCAGGCTAGGTCCCAAAAACATTCGGTACTTC. Its translation: CASSRLGPKNIRYF. The V and J genes are TRBV7-8 and TRBJ2-4; no clear D gene. CDR1 is SGHVS and CDR2 is FQNEAQ in the germline V gene. CDR3 length equals 14 residues.

The DNA for the CDR3 is TGCAGTGCTAGAAACACTAGCGGACAACCCTACGAGCAGTACTTC. It encodes CSARNTSGQPYEQYF. V and J are TRBV20-1 and TRBJ2-7; 8 positions match TRBD2. This CDR3 is 15 amino acids long. In germline, CDR1 is DFQATT, CDR2 SNEGSKA (reference sequence). With V trimmed by 2 bases and J by 2 bases, 8 bases remained unmatched.

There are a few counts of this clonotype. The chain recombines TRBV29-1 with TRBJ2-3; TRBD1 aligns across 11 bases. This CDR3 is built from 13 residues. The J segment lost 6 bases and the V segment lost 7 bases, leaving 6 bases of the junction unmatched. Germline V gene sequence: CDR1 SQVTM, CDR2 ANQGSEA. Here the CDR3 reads CSAGQGAGDTQYF. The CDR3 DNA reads TGCAGCGCCGGACAGGGGGCTGGGGATACGCAGTATTTT.

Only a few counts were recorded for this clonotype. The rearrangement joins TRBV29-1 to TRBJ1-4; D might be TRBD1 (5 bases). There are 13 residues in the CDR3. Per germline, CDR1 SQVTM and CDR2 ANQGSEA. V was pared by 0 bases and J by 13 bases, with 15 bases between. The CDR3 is CSVEDGSGGLLFF. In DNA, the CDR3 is TGCAGCGTTGAAGATGGGTCGGGGGGGTTACTGTTTTTT.

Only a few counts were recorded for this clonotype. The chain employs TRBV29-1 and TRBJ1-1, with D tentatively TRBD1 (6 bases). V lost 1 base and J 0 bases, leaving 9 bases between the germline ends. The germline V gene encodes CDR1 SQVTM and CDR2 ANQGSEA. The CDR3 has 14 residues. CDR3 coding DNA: TGCAGCGTTGAAGGAGGACAGCTGAACACTGAAGCTTTCTTT. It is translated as CSVEGGQLNTEAFF.

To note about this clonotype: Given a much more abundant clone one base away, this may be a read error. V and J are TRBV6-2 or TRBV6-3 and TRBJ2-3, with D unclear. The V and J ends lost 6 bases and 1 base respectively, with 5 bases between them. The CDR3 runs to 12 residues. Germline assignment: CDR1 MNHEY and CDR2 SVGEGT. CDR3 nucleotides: TGTGCCAGCAGCAAGCGCACAGATACGCAGTATTTT. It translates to CASSKRTDTQYF.

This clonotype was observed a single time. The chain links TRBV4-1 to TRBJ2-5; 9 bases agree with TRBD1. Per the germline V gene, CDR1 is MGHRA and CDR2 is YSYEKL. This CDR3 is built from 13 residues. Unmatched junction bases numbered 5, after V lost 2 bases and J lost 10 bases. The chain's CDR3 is CASSQRTGENQYF. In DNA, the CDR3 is TGCGCCAGCAGCCAAAGGACAGGGGAAAACCAGTACTTC.

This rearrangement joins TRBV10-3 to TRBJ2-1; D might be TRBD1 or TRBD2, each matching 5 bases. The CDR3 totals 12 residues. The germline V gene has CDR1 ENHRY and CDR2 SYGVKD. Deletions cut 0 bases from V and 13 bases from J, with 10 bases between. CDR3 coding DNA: TGTGCCATCAGTGAGTCTGGTGGGACCCAGTTCTTC. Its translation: CAISESGGTQFF.

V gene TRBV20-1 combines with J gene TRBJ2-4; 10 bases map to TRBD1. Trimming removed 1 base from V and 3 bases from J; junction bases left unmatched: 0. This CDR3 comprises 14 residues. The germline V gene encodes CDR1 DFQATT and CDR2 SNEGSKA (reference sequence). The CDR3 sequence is CSARGTGGKNIQYF. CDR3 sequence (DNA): TGCAGTGCTAGAGGGACAGGGGGCAAAAACATTCAGTACTTC.

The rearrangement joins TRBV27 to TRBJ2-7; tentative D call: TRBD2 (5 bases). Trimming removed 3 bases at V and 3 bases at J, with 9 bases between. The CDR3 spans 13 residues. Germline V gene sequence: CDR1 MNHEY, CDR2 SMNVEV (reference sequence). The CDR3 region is CASSFHRDYEQYF. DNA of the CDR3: TGTGCCAGCAGTTTCCACCGGGACTACGAGCAGTACTTC.

Here the CDR3 DNA reads TGCAGTGCTAGCCTAAAAGCTACGAACACTGAAGCTTTCTTT. This encodes CSASLKATNTEAFF. This rearrangement joins TRBV20-1 to TRBJ1-1; D gene ambiguous. V dropped 3 bases and J dropped 1 base, with 12 bases sitting between them. The germline V gene encodes CDR1 DFQATT and CDR2 SNEGSKA (reference sequence). The CDR3 has 14 amino acids.

The CDR3 region is CASSPGRHTEAFF. As DNA, the CDR3 is TGCGCCAGCAGCCCGGGACGACACACTGAAGCTTTCTTT. The chain has TRBV5-1 and TRBJ1-1, with D possibly TRBD1 on 5 matching bases. The V end was cut by 4 bases, the J end by 3 bases, with 10 bases between. Germline V gene lookup returns CDR1 SGHRS and CDR2 YFSETQ. This CDR3 spans 13 amino acids.

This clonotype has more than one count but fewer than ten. CDR3 coding DNA: TGCGCCAGCAGCTGGCCTCCTACTAGCGGGATGGCAGATACGCAGTATTTT. It translates to CASSWPPTSGMADTQYF. The J gene is TRBJ2-3, the V gene TRBV5-1; TRBD2 matches at 10 bases. Unmatched junction bases numbered 11, after V lost 3 bases and J lost 4 bases. Germline-derived CDR1 and CDR2 are SGHRS and YFSETQ. The CDR3 is 17 amino acids.

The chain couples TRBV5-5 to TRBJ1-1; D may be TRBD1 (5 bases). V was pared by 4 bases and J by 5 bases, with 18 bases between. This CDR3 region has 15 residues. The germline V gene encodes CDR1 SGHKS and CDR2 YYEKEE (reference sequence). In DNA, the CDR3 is TGTGCCAGCAGCCAGTTGAGCTGGGGGGGGACTGAAGCTTTCTTT. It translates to CASSQLSWGGTEAFF.

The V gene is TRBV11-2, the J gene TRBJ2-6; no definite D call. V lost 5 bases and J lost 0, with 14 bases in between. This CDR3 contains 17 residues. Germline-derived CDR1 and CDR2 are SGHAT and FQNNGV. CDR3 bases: TGTGCCAGCAGCCCCCGAAGGGCCGCCTCTGGGGCCAACGTCCTGACTTTC. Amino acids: CASSPRRAASGANVLTF. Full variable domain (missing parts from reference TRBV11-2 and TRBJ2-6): EAGVAQSPRYKIIEKRQSVAFWCNPISGHATLYWYQQILGQGPKLLIQFQNNGVVDDSQLPKDRFSAERLKGVDSTLKIQPAKLEDSAVYLCASSPRRAASGANVLTFGAGSRLTVL.